This TCR beta chain was captured in a study of blood T cell repertoires in COVID-19. About the research overall: Acute-phase and convalescent COVID-19 samples originated in the United States, Italy and Spain. The analysed material was cDNA or gDNA that came from T cells, B-cell-depleted T cells, or PBMCs.

As handled by the study authors: Reference gene primer amplification yielded estimated nucleated cell counts. Here immunoSEQ multiplex PCR was the method, and the copy in TCRdb shows in-frame clones only, minus some. The V and J calls and clone size were taken over from that table, and D and trimming were inferred from the DNA. The sample records about 210,000 clones, about 83% being singletons. The CDR3 runs 15 residues. Trimming left V 6 bases short and J 5 bases short, with 19 bases between. CDR1 WNHNN and CDR2 SYGVQD come from the germline V gene (reference sequence). The sequence was collected from a man aged 45-65 years with active or convalescent COVID-19. Input material: peripheral blood. The V gene is TRBV10-1, the J gene TRBJ1-1, with a possible D match to TRBD1 (6 bases). For the CDR3, the DNA is TGCGCCAGCAGCCCAACGGACGGGAGGGGGACTGAAGCTTTCTTT. It translates to CASSPTDGRGTEAFF.